Presented here are 21 T cell receptor beta chains from one specimen sequenced in a study of neurological immune-mediated disorders. TCRdb itself ran the 5' RACE reads through MiXCR, one entry per CDR3 protein. The sample lists some 20,000 distinct CDR3 sequences; about 14% were seen once. The sequenced material came from CD4+ T cells from blood. The origin of the receptors is a woman in her fifties or sixties with HTLV-1-associated myelopathy (HAM/TSP).

Many counts were recorded for this clonotype. V usage is TRBV7-2 and J usage is TRBJ2-3, with 9 bases aligning to TRBD2. Germline V CDR1 and CDR2: SGHTA, FQGNSA. CDR3 length equals 19 residues. V lost 3 bases to trimming and J lost 0 bases; unmatched junction nucleotides: 13. CDR3 DNA: TGTGCCAGCAGCTTTTTGTCGGTAGCGGGGGCCGCTAGCACAGATACGCAGTATTTT. Its translation: CASSFLSVAGAASTDTQYF.

The chain's CDR3 is CASSLAGGIGNEQFF. The CDR3 bases are TGTGCCAGCAGTTTAGCGGGAGGAATTGGGAATGAGCAGTTCTTC. The chain uses TRBV27 and TRBJ2-1; 8 bases agree with TRBD2. With 2 bases clipped from V and 7 bases from J, the junction kept 7 bases outside the gene matches. There are 15 residues in the CDR3. The germline gives CDR1 MNHEY, CDR2 SMNVEV (reference sequence).

This clonotype appeared many times. The V and J genes are TRBV20-1 and TRBJ2-5; 10 nucleotides agree with TRBD1. The CDR3 has 14 residues. CDR1 and CDR2 from the germline V gene are DFQATT and SNEGSKA (reference sequence). The V segment lost 6 bases and the J segment 5 bases; nucleotides outside the gene matches: 9. CDR3 DNA: TGCAGTGCCGACCCGACAGGGGGCCTGGAGACCCAGTACTTC. It is translated as CSADPTGGLETQYF.

This clonotype was counted only a few times. The chain is built from TRBV7-2 and TRBJ1-5; no clear D. The germline gives CDR1 SGHTA, CDR2 FQGNSA. The CDR3 loop spans 14 amino acids. V was pared by 6 bases and J by 16 bases, with 25 bases between. CDR3 DNA sequence: TGTGCCAGCAGTTACGACGGAGGCAGCCAGCCCAACCATTTT. Translation: CASSYDGGSQPNHF.

This clonotype was counted ten times or more. J is TRBJ2-7 and V is TRBV12-3 or TRBV12-4, with TRBD2 matching 9 bases. The CDR3 runs to 15 residues. Trimming at V came to 3 bases and at J to 3 bases, leaving 6 bases not matched to a gene. CDR3 bases: TGTGCCAGCAGTTTTGGGCTAGCGGGGATCTACGAGCAGTACTTC. Amino acid sequence: CASSFGLAGIYEQYF.

This clonotype was observed many times. This chain connects TRBV7-8 to TRBJ2-2, with TRBD1 matching over 9 bases. This CDR3 contains 16 residues. After removal of 5 bases from V and 0 bases from J, the junction contained 4 bases not matched to a gene. The germline V gene encodes CDR1 SGHVS and CDR2 FQNEAQ. CDR3 sequence: CASSRQGVPNTGELFF. The CDR3 DNA reads as TGTGCCAGCAGCAGACAGGGGGTGCCGAACACCGGGGAGCTGTTTTTT.

This clonotype has at least ten counts. The chain is built from TRBV10-3 and TRBJ1-1; no firm D call. V was cut by 8 bases and J by 1 base, with 14 bases left in between. The CDR3 totals 14 residues. In germline, CDR1 is ENHRY, CDR2 SYGVKD. The CDR3 bases are TGTGCCATCGCCGGAGGGCCATCGAACACTGAAGCTTTCTTT. This encodes CAIAGGPSNTEAFF.

The rearrangement joins TRBV19 to TRBJ1-2; maybe TRBD1 (6 bases). Trimming stripped 2 bases from V and 4 bases from J, with 17 bases between. The CDR3 is made up of 16 amino acids. Germline loops: CDR1 LNHDA, CDR2 SQIVND (reference sequence). This CDR3 reads CASSIPLTGGGYGYTF. DNA for the CDR3: TGTGCCAGTAGTATACCCCTCACGGGGGGCGGCTATGGCTACACCTTC.

Many counts were recorded for this clonotype. J is TRBJ1-1 and V is TRBV29-1; D unresolved. Germline V lookup: CDR1 SQVTM, CDR2 ANQGSEA. V shed 6 bases and J shed 0 bases, with 5 bases lying between them. The length of the CDR3 is 11 residues. The CDR3 bases are TGCAGCGTCACGGTGAACACTGAAGCTTTCTTT. Translated, it gives CSVTVNTEAFF.

This clonotype was detected many times. The chain has TRBV20-1 and TRBJ2-7; 10 bases agree with TRBD1. Per germline, CDR1 DFQATT and CDR2 SNEGSKA (reference sequence). CDR3 size: 14 residues. Trimming removed 3 bases from V and 7 bases from J; junction bases left unmatched: 9. The DNA for the CDR3 is TGCAGTGCTAGTGAGGGACAGGGGTTTGGTGAGCAGTACTTC. The encoded protein is CSASEGQGFGEQYF.

This clonotype appeared many times. The chain has TRBV20-1 and TRBJ2-1, with 10 bases aligning to TRBD2. There are 15 residues in the CDR3. The V gene end was trimmed by 6 bases and the J gene end by 8 bases; junction bases not matched to a gene: 13. Germline V lookup: CDR1 DFQATT, CDR2 SNEGSKA (reference sequence). The CDR3 coding sequence is TGCAGTGCCAGTTCGGGGACTAGCGTCACCGATGAGCAGTTCTTC. This gives the protein CSASSGTSVTDEQFF.

In its sample, this clonotype is medium-sized (0.01 to 0.1%). The chain combines TRBV7-6 with TRBJ2-1; 8 positions match TRBD1. This CDR3 spans 14 amino acids. Germline CDR1 SGHVS, CDR2 FNYEAQ. J lost 4 bases, V lost 7 bases, and 6 bases had no gene match. The CDR3 here is CASTPGGNYNEQFF. CDR3 DNA: TGTGCCAGCACCCCAGGGGGCAATTACAATGAGCAGTTCTTC.

This clonotype was observed many times. The chain is built from TRBV5-5 and TRBJ1-1, with TRBD1 identical over 7 bases. CDR1 and CDR2 (germline): SGHKS, YYEKEE (reference sequence). V dropped 4 bases and J dropped 3; count of bases not matched to a gene: 6. This CDR3 region has 14 residues. The CDR3 here is CASSTGDSYTEAFF. DNA for the CDR3: TGTGCCAGCAGCACTGGGGACAGCTACACTGAAGCTTTCTTT.

The sample holds many counts of this clonotype. The chain recombines TRBV5-1 with TRBJ1-5, with D possibly being TRBD1 (6 bases). The CDR3 consists of 14 residues. Germline V gives CDR1 SGHRS, CDR2 YFSETQ. Trimming stripped 4 bases from V and 6 bases from J, with 14 bases between. CDR3 DNA: TGCGCCAGCAGCCCGAGGGGGGAACTTCAGCCCCAGCATTTT. Amino acid sequence: CASSPRGELQPQHF.

This clonotype was found many times. The chain employs TRBV18 and TRBJ2-7; 7 bases match TRBD2. CDR3 length: 16 amino acids. V was clipped by 2 bases and J by 3 bases; unmatched bases: 10. Germline CDR1 KGHSH, CDR2 LQKENI. CDR3 sequence reads: CASSPGGASGVYEQYF. CDR3 DNA sequence: TGTGCCAGCTCACCAGGCGGAGCTAGCGGAGTCTACGAGCAGTACTTC.

This clonotype was seen ten or more times. This rearrangement joins TRBV5-1 to TRBJ2-6, with D hard to call. The CDR3 loop spans 16 amino acids. Trimming took 4 bases from V and 2 from J, leaving 13 bases between them. Germline CDR1 is SGHRS and CDR2 is YFSETQ. The CDR3 sequence is CASSLDVAPGANVLTF. Written as DNA, the CDR3 is TGCGCCAGCAGCCTGGACGTCGCCCCTGGGGCCAACGTCCTGACTTTC.

The sample holds many counts of this clonotype. J is TRBJ1-5 and V is TRBV12-3 or TRBV12-4; 8 bases agree with TRBD1. J gave up 6 bases and V 5 bases, and 12 bases lay outside the gene matches. The CDR3 runs to 16 residues. The CDR3 reads CASSLHRGEEGQPQHF. DNA of the CDR3: TGTGCCAGCAGTCTTCACAGGGGGGAGGAGGGTCAGCCCCAGCATTTT.

The table lists this clonotype with many counts. This sequence joins TRBV5-1 and TRBJ1-1, with TRBD1 matching 8 bases. The CDR3 runs 13 residues. The junction had 5 bases not matched to a gene; V was cut back by 4 bases and J by 6 bases. Per germline, CDR1 SGHRS and CDR2 YFSETQ. In DNA form, the CDR3 reads TGCGCCAGCAGCCCGGGACAGGAAGCTGAAGCTTTCTTT. This codes for CASSPGQEAEAFF. Using reference TRBV5-1 and TRBJ1-1 for the parts outside the CDR3, the full variable domain is KAGVTQTPRYLIKTRGQQVTLSCSPISGHRSVSWYQQTPGQGLQFLFEYFSETQRNKGNFPGRFSGRQFSNSRSEMNVSTLELGDSALYLCASSPGQEAEAFFGQGTRLTVV.

This chain joins TRBV4-2 and TRBJ1-1, with TRBD1 matching over 7 bases. This CDR3 is 15 amino acids long. In germline, CDR1 is LGHNA, CDR2 YNFKEQ. V lost 4 bases, J lost 1 base, and 6 bases stayed unmatched. CDR3 sequence: CASSLLGQQNTEAFF. DNA of the CDR3: TGTGCCAGCAGCCTACTGGGACAGCAGAACACTGAAGCTTTCTTT.

This clonotype was observed many times. The gene calls are TRBV4-2 and TRBJ2-2; 7 nucleotides match TRBD2. Germline values: CDR1 LGHNA, CDR2 YNFKEQ. This CDR3 region has 17 residues. V was pared by 2 bases and J by 5 bases, with 11 bases of the junction left unmatched. DNA for the CDR3: TGTGCCAGCAGCCAAAGGGTGGGGGAGGGCGGGACCGGGGAGCTGTTTTTT. Translating gives CASSQRVGEGGTGELFF.

This clonotype was recorded at least ten times. The chain uses TRBV11-2 and TRBJ1-1; 7 bases map to TRBD1. This CDR3 spans 13 amino acids. The V segment lost 4 bases and the J segment 10 bases; nucleotides outside the gene matches: 9. Germline CDR1 is SGHAT and CDR2 is FQNNGV. The CDR3 nucleotides read TGTGCCAGCAGCTCTAAACAGGGGACAGCAGCTTTCTTT. Its translation: CASSSKQGTAAFF.